Shown below are 24 T cell receptor beta chains from a single sample sequenced in a study of tumor-infiltrating lymphocytes in primary liver carcinoma. A constant-region primer served to make TCR beta cDNA from roughly 540 ng total RNA. ARM-PCR, slightly modified, supplied the TCR beta libraries through three nested multiplex PCR rounds. The first two PCR rounds, roughly 11 cycles each, used TRBV1-TRBV30 forward primers and a C-beta reverse primer. TCRdb re-analysed the multiplex PCR reads in MiXCR, keeping a single row per CDR3 protein. The data show around 330,000 distinct CDR3 sequences, with about 50% seen just once and about a sixth held by the top ten. Out of unsorted whole blood came the blood RNA, and germline DNA was extracted as well. Sequenced input: peripheral blood. Receptors originate from a woman aged 30 to 39 with primary liver carcinoma and hepatitis B virus infection.

The chain uses TRBV5-4 and TRBJ2-2; possibly TRBD1 or TRBD2 for D (6 bases each). Germline V CDR1 and CDR2: SGHNT, YYREEE (reference sequence). The CDR3 totals 16 residues. The ends were cut back, 6 bases at V and 5 bases at J, with 20 bases in the middle. This chain's CDR3 is CASTSLGASVTGELFF. In DNA form, the CDR3 reads TGTGCCAGCACCTCCCTGGGGGCTAGCGTTACCGGGGAGCTGTTTTTT.

The rearrangement uses TRBV7-2 and TRBJ2-7, with 7 bases identical to TRBD2. The germline gives CDR1 SGHTA, CDR2 FQGNSA. V trimming: 1 base; J trimming: 6 bases; junction bases outside the gene matches: 15. CDR3 length: 17 amino acids. The CDR3 region is CASSLEGGLAAFFEQYF. CDR3 DNA sequence: TGTGCCAGCAGCTTAGAGGGCGGGCTAGCGGCGTTCTTCGAGCAGTACTTC.

The V and J genes are TRBV7-9 and TRBJ2-1, with D unresolved. V dropped 2 bases and J dropped 9 bases, with 14 bases sitting between them. The CDR3 is 14 residues long. Germline CDR1 reads SEHNR; CDR2 reads FQNEAQ (reference sequence). The CDR3 sequence: CASSLSSTHGEQFF. CDR3 bases: TGTGCCAGCAGCTTATCGAGCACTCACGGTGAGCAGTTCTTC. The entire variable domain, with the rest obtained from reference TRBV7-9 and TRBJ2-1, is as follows: DTGVSQNPRHKITKRGQNVTFRCDPISEHNRLYWYRQTLGQGPEFLTYFQNEAQLEKSRLLSDRFSAERPKGSFSTLEIQRTEQGDSAMYLCASSLSSTHGEQFFGPGTRLTVL.

Remarks on this clonotype: One junction end does not reproduce the germline sequence, and a read error may be involved. V usage is TRBV6-5 and J usage is TRBJ2-3; tentatively, D is TRBD2 (5 bases). Germline CDR1 reads MNHEY; CDR2 reads SVGAGI. This CDR3 is 15 amino acids long. The CDR3 reads CASSPLEVSTDTQYF. In DNA form, the CDR3 reads TGTGCCAGCAGTCCACTAGAGGTGAGCACAGATACGCAGTACTTT.

The chain joins TRBV5-6 to TRBJ2-3, with 8 bases fitting TRBD1. Germline CDR1 is SGHDT and CDR2 is YYEEEE. Trimming took 4 bases from V and 6 from J; bases not matched to a gene: 1. CDR3 length equals 12 residues. In DNA form, the CDR3 reads TGTGCCAGCAGCCAGGGGGCGGATACGCAGTATTTT. Encoded protein: CASSQGADTQYF.

The rearrangement uses TRBV6-1 and TRBJ2-1, with 7 bases matching TRBD1. J was trimmed by 6 bases and V by 6 bases; bases with no gene match: 11. This CDR3 is 15 amino acids long. Germline V gene lookup returns CDR1 MNHNS and CDR2 SASEGT. For the CDR3, the DNA is TGTGCCAGCAGGTCTCCGGGACAGCGTCTCAATGAGCAGTTCTTC. Its protein product is CASRSPGQRLNEQFF.

In regard to this clonotype: Possible read error: a much larger clone is one base away. The rearrangement joins TRBV6-1 to TRBJ2-1; no firm D call. The V gene's germline CDR1 is MNHNS and CDR2 SASEGT. The CDR3 is made up of 11 amino acids. In DNA, the CDR3 is TGTGCCAGCAGCGGGTTGAGGCGAGCCCCCTTC. Its translation: CASSGLRRAPF.

As regards this clonotype: The junction shows a germline mismatch at one end, possibly a read error. The V and J genes are TRBV12-3 or TRBV12-4 and TRBJ2-1, with 12 bases that match TRBD2. The CDR3 covers 16 residues. CDR3 region: CASSLVSSGRAPEQLF. CDR3 in DNA: TGTGCCAGCAGTTTAGTTTCTAGCGGGAGGGCCCCTGAGCAGCTCTTC.

This clonotype has ten or more counts. V is TRBV11-3 and J is TRBJ1-3; D is unresolved. Germline CDR1 is SGHNT and CDR2 is YENEEA. This CDR3 has 13 amino acids. Trimming removed 0 bases from V and 5 bases from J, with 5 bases in between. Written as DNA, the CDR3 is TGTGCCAGCAGCTTAGATCCAAGAAACACCATATATTTT. This sequence encodes CASSLDPRNTIYF.

Regarding this clonotype: The junction and the germline gene differ at one end; a read error may be behind it. The chain carries TRBV12-3 or TRBV12-4 and TRBJ2-7, with D uncertain. The CDR3 is made up of 15 amino acids. This CDR3 is CASTLSVNTSYERYF. Here the CDR3 DNA reads TGTGCCAGCACCTTATCGGTGAACACCTCCTACGAGCGGTACTTC.

In the case of this clonotype: Being one base from a much bigger clone, this may be a read error. The CDR3 does not close with the conserved phenylalanine or tryptophan, likely indicating a read error. The J gene is TRBJ2-7, the V gene TRBV4-2; D gene ambiguous. There are 12 residues in the CDR3. The germline V gene has CDR1 LGHNA and CDR2 YNFKEQ. The ends were cut back, 1 base at V and 6 bases at J, with 7 bases in the middle. CDR3 region: CASSQVASEQYL. CDR3 sequence (DNA): TGTGCCAGCAGCCAAGTAGCAAGCGAGCAGTACCTC.

A word on this clonotype: This may be a read error, as it is one base from a much larger clone. DNA of the CDR3: TGCAGCGATGGGACATACTCCTACGAGCAGTACTTC. Its translation: CSDGTYSYEQYF. The rearrangement joins TRBV29-1 to TRBJ2-7; TRBD1 might be the D (6 bases). Deletions cut 7 bases from V and 0 bases from J, with 10 bases between. The CDR3 consists of 12 residues. Germline CDR1 is SQVTM and CDR2 is ANQGSEA.

Comment on this clonotype: The junction departs from the called germline gene at one end, perhaps through a read error. This chain links TRBV11-2 with TRBJ2-1; D tentatively fits TRBD1 or TRBD2 (5 bases each). The V gene's germline CDR1 is SGHAT and CDR2 FQNNGV. The CDR3 spans 15 residues. This CDR3 reads CANSLGAQVGGEQFF. In DNA, the CDR3 is TGTGCCAACAGCTTAGGGGCGCAGGTTGGAGGAGAGCAGTTCTTC.

The chain employs TRBV11-1 and TRBJ2-7; D may correspond to TRBD1 or TRBD2 (5 bases each). V lost 0 bases to trimming and J lost 9 bases, with 21 bases between them. This CDR3 region has 16 residues. Germline CDR1 reads SGHAT; CDR2 reads FQDESV (reference sequence). CDR3 sequence: CASSLARGGSFGGQYF. In DNA form, the CDR3 reads TGTGCCAGCAGCTTAGCCCGGGGCGGGTCCTTCGGAGGGCAGTACTTC.

This clonotype occurred many times. V is TRBV11-3 and J is TRBJ2-5, with D hard to call. Germline V lookup: CDR1 SGHNT, CDR2 YENEEA. Trimming removed 1 base at V and 5 bases at J, with 5 bases between. The CDR3 runs to 12 residues. DNA for the CDR3: TGTGCCAGCAGCTTAGGGTCCGAGACCCAGTACTTC. Protein: CASSLGSETQYF.

Only a few counts were recorded for this clonotype. This rearrangement joins TRBV4-1 to TRBJ1-6, with D unresolved. This CDR3 spans 16 amino acids. The germline gives CDR1 MGHRA, CDR2 YSYEKL. V was clipped by 0 bases and J by 0 bases, with 6 bases between them. Here the CDR3 DNA reads TGCGCCAGCAGCCAAGAGATGAGCTCCTATAATTCACCCCTCCACTTT. Its translation: CASSQEMSSYNSPLHF.

Notes on this clonotype: This is likely a read error, given that the CDR3 carries no conserved phenylalanine or tryptophan at its end. The chain carries TRBV18 and TRBJ1-5, with D unclear. Germline lookup yields CDR1 KGHSH and CDR2 LQKENI. The CDR3 length is 12 residues. Trimming cost V 3 bases and J 3 bases, with 3 bases left between them. CDR3 sequence (DNA): TGTGCCAGCTCACCTAACAATCAGCCCCAGCATCTT. It is translated as CASSPNNQPQHL.

This chain joins TRBV5-1 and TRBJ2-3; TRBD1 is a possible D gene (6 bases). The CDR3 sequence is 14 residues long. V was trimmed by 5 bases and J by 3 bases, leaving 13 bases between them. Germline CDR1 is SGHRS and CDR2 is YFSETQ. The CDR3 protein is CASSNGQKTDTQYF. CDR3 coding DNA: TGCGCCAGCAGTAACGGACAGAAAACAGATACGCAGTATTTT.

The chain has TRBV6-1 and TRBJ2-3; TRBD1 or TRBD2 may be the D gene (7 bases each). CDR3 length equals 17 residues. Between the trimmed V and J ends, which lost 4 bases and 4 bases, there was a span of 21 bases. From germline, CDR1 is MNHNS and CDR2 SASEGT. CDR3 protein: CASSARGRASRADTQYF. The CDR3 region has the DNA TGTGCCAGCAGTGCCAGGGGGAGGGCCAGCCGGGCAGATACGCAGTATTTT.

With respect to this clonotype: At one of its ends the junction is not consistent with the germline gene, which may arise from a read error. This chain connects TRBV11-3 to TRBJ2-1; D possibly uses TRBD1 or TRBD2 (5 bases each). CDR3 length: 15 amino acids. CDR1 and CDR2 (germline): SGHNT, YENEEA. This chain's CDR3 is CVSSFGARSYNEQFF. The CDR3 DNA is TGTGTCAGCAGCTTCGGGGCCCGCTCCTACAATGAGCAGTTCTTT.

The chain is built from TRBV30 and TRBJ1-1, with D hard to call. Germline lookup yields CDR1 GTSNPN and CDR2 SVGIG (reference sequence). Trimming stripped 3 bases from V and 10 bases from J, with 18 bases between. The CDR3 runs to 13 residues. The CDR3 DNA is TGTGCCTGGAGCGCTTTACCGCAGGTAGGAGCTTTCTTT. As protein: CAWSALPQVGAFF. Drawing the rest from reference TRBV30 and TRBJ1-1, the complete variable domain is SQTIHQWPATLVQPVGSPLSLECTVEGTSNPNLYWYRQAAGRGLQLLFYSVGIGQISSEVPQNLSASRPQDRQFILSSKKLLLSDSGFYLCAWSALPQVGAFFGQGTRLTVV.

On this clonotype itself: Sequence at one end of the junction differs from germline and may be a read error. This rearrangement joins TRBV11-2 to TRBJ2-3; TRBD1 is a possible D gene (5 bases). Germline V gives CDR1 SGHAT, CDR2 FQNNGV. CDR3 length equals 16 residues. The CDR3 reads CTSNLGQGVFADTQYF. The CDR3 DNA follows: TGTACCAGCAACTTAGGACAAGGTGTTTTTGCAGATACGCAGTATTTT.

This clonotype turned up a few times. A read error may be the cause here, since a much bigger clone is one base away. This sequence joins TRBV11-2 and TRBJ1-1, with 9 bases matching TRBD1. The CDR3 has 15 residues. The germline gives CDR1 SGHAT, CDR2 FQNNGV. The CDR3 protein is CTSSLRGTGSFQAFF. The CDR3, as DNA: TGTACCAGCAGCCTGAGGGGGACAGGGTCGTTTCAAGCTTTCTTT.

About this clonotype: Compared with germline, one end of the junction differs, possibly owing to a read error. The chain joins TRBV11-3 to TRBJ1-2; a possible D gene is TRBD1 (6 bases). The CDR3 sequence is 16 residues long. Germline CDR1 and CDR2: SGHNT and YENEEA. Written as DNA, the CDR3 is TGTGCCAGCGGCTTAACTCTCGCGGGGGGCGGGGATGGTTACACCTTC. It yields the protein CASGLTLAGGGDGYTF.